This TCR beta chain was obtained from a study of beta chain features in type 1 diabetes. Looking at the study overall: Healthy donors and patients showed comparable age, gender and cell yields. Study-level points and caveats: In the patient group, naive, central memory and Treg TCRB repertoires seemed more alike than in the healthy donor group. A potential influence of HLA type upon TCRB rearrangement remained unresolved herein.

This clone was seen a handful of times. Its antigen remains unidentified. Isolated RNA was reverse transcribed in full, so expressed TCRB transcripts were sequenced. Sequenced by immunoSEQ multiplex PCR; TCRdb stores in-frame clones only, minus some. This repertoire shows hundreds of thousands of clones, about 17% found once; its top ten account for 0.02% to 0.025%. The CDR3 spans 14 residues. The germline gives CDR1 MNHNY, CDR2 SVGAGI (reference sequence). Trimming removed 4 bases at V and 3 bases at J, with 10 bases between. Sorting of CD4+ naive, central memory, regulatory and stem cell-like memory cells was performed via CD45RO/CCR7/CD25/CD127/CD95/CD27.

The chain carries TRBV6-6 and TRBJ1-3; tentative D call: TRBD1 (6 bases). Specimen: naive CD4+ T cells from blood. The source is a young woman in good health. This CDR3 reads CASSWGAGGNTIYF. DNA for the CDR3: TGTGCCAGCAGTTGGGGGGCAGGTGGAAACACCATATATTTT.